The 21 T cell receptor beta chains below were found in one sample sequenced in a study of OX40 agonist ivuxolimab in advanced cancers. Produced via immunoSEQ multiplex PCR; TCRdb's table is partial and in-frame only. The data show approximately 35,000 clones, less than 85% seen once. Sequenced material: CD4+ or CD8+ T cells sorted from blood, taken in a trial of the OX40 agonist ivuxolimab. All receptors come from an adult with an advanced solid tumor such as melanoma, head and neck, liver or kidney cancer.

CDR3 nucleotides: TGTGCCAGCAGTGGGGGACAGGGGACGTATTCACCCCTCCACTTT. Translated, it gives CASSGGQGTYSPLHF. J is TRBJ1-6 and V is TRBV6-1, with TRBD1 matching over 10 bases. Germline V lookup: CDR1 MNHNS, CDR2 SASEGT. V was clipped by 4 bases and J by 8 bases; unmatched bases: 5. The CDR3 is 15 amino acids.

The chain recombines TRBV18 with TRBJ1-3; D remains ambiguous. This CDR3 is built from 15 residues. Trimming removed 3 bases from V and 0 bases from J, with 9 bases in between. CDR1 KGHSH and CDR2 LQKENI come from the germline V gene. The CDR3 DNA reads TGTGCCAGCTCACCTAGACTGGACTCTGGAAACACCATATATTTT. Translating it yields CASSPRLDSGNTIYF.

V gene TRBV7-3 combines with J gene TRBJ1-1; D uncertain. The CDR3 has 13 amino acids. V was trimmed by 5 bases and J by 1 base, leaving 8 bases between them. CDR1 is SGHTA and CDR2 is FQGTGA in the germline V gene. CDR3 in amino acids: CASSRGGNTEAFF. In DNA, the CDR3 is TGTGCCAGCAGCCGGGGAGGGAACACTGAAGCTTTCTTT.

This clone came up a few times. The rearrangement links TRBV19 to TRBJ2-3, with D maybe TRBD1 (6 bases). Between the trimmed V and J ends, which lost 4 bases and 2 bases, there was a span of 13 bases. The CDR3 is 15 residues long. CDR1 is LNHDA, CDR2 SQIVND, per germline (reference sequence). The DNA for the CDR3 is TGTGCCAGTAGTACACAGGGACCTGTCACAGATACGCAGTATTTT. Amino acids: CASSTQGPVTDTQYF.

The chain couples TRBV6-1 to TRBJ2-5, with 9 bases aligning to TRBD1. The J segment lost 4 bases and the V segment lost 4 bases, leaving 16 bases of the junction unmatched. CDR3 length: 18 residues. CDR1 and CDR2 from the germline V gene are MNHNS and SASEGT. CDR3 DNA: TGTGCCAGCAGTGTATTCTTGGTGGGACAGGGCGGGAGAGAGACCCAGTACTTC. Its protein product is CASSVFLVGQGGRETQYF.

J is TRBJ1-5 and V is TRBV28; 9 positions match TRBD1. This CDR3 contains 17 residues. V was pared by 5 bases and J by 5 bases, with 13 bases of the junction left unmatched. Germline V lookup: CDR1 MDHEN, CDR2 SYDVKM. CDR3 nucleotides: TGTGCCAGCAGTCTTTCCGGGACAGGGCGTCGGGATCAGCCCCAGCATTTT. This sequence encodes CASSLSGTGRRDQPQHF.

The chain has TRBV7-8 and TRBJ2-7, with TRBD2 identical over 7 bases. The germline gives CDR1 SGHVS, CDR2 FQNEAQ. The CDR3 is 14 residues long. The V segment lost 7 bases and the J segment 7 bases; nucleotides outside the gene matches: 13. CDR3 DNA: TGTGCCAGCACCTCGAGGGGCGGGGGTCATGAGCAGTACTTC. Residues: CASTSRGGGHEQYF.

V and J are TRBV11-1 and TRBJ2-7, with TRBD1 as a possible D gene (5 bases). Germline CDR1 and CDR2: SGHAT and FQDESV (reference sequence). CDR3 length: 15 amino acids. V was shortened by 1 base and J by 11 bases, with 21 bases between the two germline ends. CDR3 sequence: CASSLGATGVSGEYF. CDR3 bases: TGTGCCAGCAGCTTAGGGGCCACAGGAGTTTCAGGCGAGTACTTC.

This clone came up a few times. DNA of the CDR3: TGTGCCAGCAGTTACTCGGCCAGGGACTATCAGCCCCAGCATTTT. This codes for CASSYSARDYQPQHF. The chain links TRBV6-5 to TRBJ1-5, with a tentative D call TRBD1 (5 bases). V lost 0 bases and J lost 5, with 11 bases in between. The CDR3 spans 15 residues. Germline CDR1 and CDR2: MNHEY and SVGAGI.

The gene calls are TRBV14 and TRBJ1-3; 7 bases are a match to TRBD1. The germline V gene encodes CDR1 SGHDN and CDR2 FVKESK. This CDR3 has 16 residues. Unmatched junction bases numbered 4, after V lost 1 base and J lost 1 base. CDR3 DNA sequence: TGTGCCAGCAGCCAAGTATGGACAGGATCTGGAAACACCATATATTTT. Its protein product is CASSQVWTGSGNTIYF.

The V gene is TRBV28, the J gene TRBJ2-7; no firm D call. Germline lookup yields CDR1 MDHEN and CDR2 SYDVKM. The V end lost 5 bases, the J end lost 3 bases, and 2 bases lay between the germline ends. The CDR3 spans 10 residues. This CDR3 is CASSRYEQYF. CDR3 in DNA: TGTGCCAGCAGTCGCTACGAGCAGTACTTC.

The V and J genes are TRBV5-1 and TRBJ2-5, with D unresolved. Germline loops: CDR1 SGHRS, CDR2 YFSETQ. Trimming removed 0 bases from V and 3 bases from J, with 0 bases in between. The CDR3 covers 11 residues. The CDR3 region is CASSLEETQYF. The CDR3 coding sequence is TGCGCCAGCAGCTTGGAAGAGACCCAGTACTTC.

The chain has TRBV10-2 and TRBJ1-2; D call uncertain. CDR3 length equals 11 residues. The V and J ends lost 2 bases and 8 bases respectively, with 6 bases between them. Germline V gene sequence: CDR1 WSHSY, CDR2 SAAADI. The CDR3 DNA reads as TGCGCCAGCAGTGAGGAGGGCGGCTACACCTTC. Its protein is CASSEEGGYTF.

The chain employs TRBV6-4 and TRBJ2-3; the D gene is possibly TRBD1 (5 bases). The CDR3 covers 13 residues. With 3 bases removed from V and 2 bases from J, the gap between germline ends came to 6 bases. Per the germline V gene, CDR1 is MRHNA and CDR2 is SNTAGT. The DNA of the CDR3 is TGTGCCAGCAGTGAGGGGCCCACAGATACGCAGTATTTT. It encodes CASSEGPTDTQYF.

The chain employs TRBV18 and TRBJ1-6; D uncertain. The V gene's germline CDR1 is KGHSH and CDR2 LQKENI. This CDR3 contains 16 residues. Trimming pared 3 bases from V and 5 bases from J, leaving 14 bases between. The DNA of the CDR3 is TGTGCCAGCTCACCCAATTCAGTCGCTAATAATTCACCCCTCCACTTT. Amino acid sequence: CASSPNSVANNSPLHF.

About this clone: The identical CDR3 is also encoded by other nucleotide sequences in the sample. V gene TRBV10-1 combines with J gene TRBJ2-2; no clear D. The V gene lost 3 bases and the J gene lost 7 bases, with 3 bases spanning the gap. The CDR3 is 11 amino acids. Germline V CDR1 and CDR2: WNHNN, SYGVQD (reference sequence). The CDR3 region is CASSDFGELFF. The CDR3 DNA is TGCGCCAGCAGTGATTTCGGGGAGCTGTTTTTT.

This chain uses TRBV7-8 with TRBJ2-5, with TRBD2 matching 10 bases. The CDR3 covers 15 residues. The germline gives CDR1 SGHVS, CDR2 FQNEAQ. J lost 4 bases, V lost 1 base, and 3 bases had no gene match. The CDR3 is CASSLVAGGIETQYF. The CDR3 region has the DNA TGTGCCAGCAGCTTAGTAGCGGGGGGAATAGAGACCCAGTACTTC.

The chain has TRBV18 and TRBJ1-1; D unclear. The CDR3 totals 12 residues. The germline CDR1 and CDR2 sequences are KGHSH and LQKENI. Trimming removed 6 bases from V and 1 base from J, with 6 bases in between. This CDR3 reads CASSESNTEAFF. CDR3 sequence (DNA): TGTGCCAGCTCGGAGTCGAACACTGAAGCTTTCTTT. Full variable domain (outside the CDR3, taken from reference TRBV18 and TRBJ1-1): NAGVMQNPRHLVRRRGQEARLRCSPMKGHSHVYWYRQLPEEGLKFMVYLQKENIIDESGMPKERFSAEFPKEGPSILRIQQVVRGDSAAYFCASSESNTEAFFGQGTRLTVV.

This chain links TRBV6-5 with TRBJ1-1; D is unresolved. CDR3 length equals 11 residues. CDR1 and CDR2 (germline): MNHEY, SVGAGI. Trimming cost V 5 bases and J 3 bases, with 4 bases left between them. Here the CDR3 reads CASSTDTEAFF. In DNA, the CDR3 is TGTGCCAGCAGTACAGACACTGAAGCTTTCTTT.

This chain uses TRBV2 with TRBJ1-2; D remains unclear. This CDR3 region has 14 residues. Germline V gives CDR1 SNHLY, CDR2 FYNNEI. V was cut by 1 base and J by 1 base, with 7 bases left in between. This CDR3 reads CASSEGIFNYGYTF. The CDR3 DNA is TGTGCCAGCAGTGAAGGCATTTTTAACTATGGCTACACCTTC.

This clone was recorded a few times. The DNA of the CDR3 is TGTGCCAGCAGTTTTATGAACACTGAAGCTTTCTTT. Its protein is CASSFMNTEAFF. The chain carries TRBV28 and TRBJ1-1; no reliable D call. Trimming took 3 bases from V and 0 from J, leaving 2 bases between them. The CDR3 has 12 residues. Germline CDR1 MDHEN, CDR2 SYDVKM.